This TCR beta chain originates from a study of T cell changes during pregnancy in multiple sclerosis. A single count supports this clone. The V end lost 0 bases, the J end lost 6 bases, and 11 bases lay between the germline ends. Germline CDR1 reads SGHVS; CDR2 reads FNYEAQ. This CDR3 region has 15 residues. Generated by immunoSEQ multiplex PCR, the TCRdb table keeps only in-frame clones and is missing some. The table lists about 21,000 clones, approximately 91% of them singletons. The starting material was CD8+ T cells from peripheral blood mononuclear cells, obtained after pregnancy. The sequence derives from a female donor in good health, enrolled as a control in a pregnancy study. The J gene is TRBJ1-4, the V gene TRBV7-6; tentative D call: TRBD1 (6 bases). The CDR3 spells CASSLADSRDEKLFF. The CDR3 DNA is TGTGCCAGCAGCTTAGCGGACAGTCGGGATGAAAAACTGTTTTTT.